The clone carrying this T cell receptor (beta chain) turned up a few times. No antigen is known for it. There are 18 residues in the CDR3. From germline, CDR1 is SGHRS and CDR2 YFSETQ. Trimming shortened V by 0 bases and J by 1 base, and 17 bases separated the two germline ends. These data belong to a study of T cell repertoires in cytomegalovirus infection. General study findings and limits: The ex vivo response showed dominance by HLA-C-restricted CMV-specific TCR beta clonotypes.

TCRdb re-called the reads through MiXCR, storing one row per CDR3 protein. The data contain some 400,000 distinct CDR3 sequences, about a sixth of them seen just once; the ten biggest clones take up around 8.6%. The material sequenced was PBMCs. The clonotype was recovered from a human donor in good health (CMV status not recorded). Some clones in this sample may be carry-over from other donors' samples. The chain employs TRBV5-1 and TRBJ1-3, with D possibly being TRBD1 (6 bases). The CDR3 DNA reads TGCGCCAGCAGCTTGGGATGGGACATGGGGCTTTCTGGAAACACCATATATTTT. Translated: CASSLGWDMGLSGNTIYF.